This T cell receptor beta chain appears in the sequencing data of a study of response to subunit inactivated influenza vaccine listed by TCRdb under 2018. Study-wide context: Deep quantitative profiling of the T cell receptor repertoire was used in the study to follow responses to a trivalent subunit inactivated influenza vaccine.

V loses 2 bases of germline sequence and J loses 5 bases, and the interval between the two ends is 12 bases. From a lookup of the germline V gene (reference sequence), CDR1 and CDR2 are DFQATT and SNEGSKA. Taken from cysteine to phenylalanine, the CDR3 has 13 residues. Only the CDR3 part of the read is kept: 39 bases, read in frame from the first base. The full study reports these points: According to the authors, only a limited number of new T cells may be recruited by each seasonal influenza vaccination.

This clonotype was counted only a few times. The antigen it recognizes is unknown. There are no base qualities to consult, and no much larger clone falls within one base. The library was made by RT-PCR. Sequencing took place on an Illumina HiSeq 2500. Through fastp at Q25 and MiXCR, TCRdb rebuilt clones from the public reads, retaining in-frame beta chains. Rows with one shared CDR3 protein collapse into an entry with the most common genes and DNA. This sample comprises about 800,000 distinct CDR3 sequences, about 20% of them detected only once. About 9.4% of the sample lies in the top ten. The sequence was obtained from a man aged 50 to 59 who received an inactivated influenza vaccine. Donor details come from another sample of the same person, matched by shared clones. Rearrangement joined TRBV20-1 to TRBJ1-2, with no confidently assigned D gene. The sample was PBMCs from blood, taken more than 4 days after vaccination. The DNA sequence is as follows: TGCAGTGCTAGACCGTCCGTTACGTATGGCTACACCTTC. Its protein is CSARPSVTYGYTF.